These T cell receptor beta chains were read from a single sample in a study of CD8 T cells in ankylosing spondylitis. MiXCR was run by TCRdb on the 5' RACE reads, yielding one entry per CDR3 protein. The sample carries a few hundred thousand distinct CDR3 sequences, under 8.5% recorded once. The specimen sequenced was blood, either unsorted or a sorted T cell fraction (not recorded which). The receptors were gathered from a male donor with ankylosing spondylitis. CDR3s include the opening cysteine and the closing phenylalanine or tryptophan. Fields, in order: clone size, D gene, V gene, J gene, CDR3 DNA, CDR3 protein. D genes are given only for firm matches. Where a row states a size, it is once, few, many or the class of an expanded clone; other rows omit it.

-	-	TRBV6-1	TRBJ2-3	TGTGCCAGCAGTCGTGCTGAGGGGATCACAGATACGCAGTATTTT	CASSRAEGITDTQYF
-	-	TRBV3-1	TRBJ1-5	TGTGCCAGCAGCCCGGGAGCCGTGGTGTATCAGCCCCAGCATTTT	CASSPGAVVYQPQHF
-	-	TRBV4-1	TRBJ1-3	TGCGCCAGCAGCCATGGAAACACCATATATTTT	CASSHGNTIYF
few	TRBD1	TRBV7-8	TRBJ1-2	TGTGCCAGCAGCTCAGCAGGGGGCGGTGGAAACTATGGCTACACCTTC	CASSSAGGGGNYGYTF
many	-	TRBV24-1	TRBJ2-1	TGTGCCACCAGTGATTTGGGAACTAGCCAGAATGAGCAGTTCTTC	CATSDLGTSQNEQFF
many	TRBD1	TRBV29-1	TRBJ2-5	TGCAGCGTGTTCGGGACAGTGCAAGAGACCCAGTACTTC	CSVFGTVQETQYF
few	TRBD1	TRBV29-1	TRBJ2-7	TGCAGATCCTACCTCGGGACAGGACTTGATTACGAGCAGTACTTC	CRSYLGTGLDYEQYF
few	TRBD2	TRBV20-1	TRBJ2-5	TGCAGTGCTGACACTAGCGGGAGGGAACAAGAGACCCAGTACTTC	CSADTSGREQETQYF
-	-	TRBV3-1	TRBJ1-5	TGTGCCAGCAGCCGCAGAGCCAATCAGCCCCAGCATTTT	CASSRRANQPQHF
-	-	TRBV11-3	TRBJ2-3	TGTGCCAGCAGCTTAGAGGGACAAGCGGGAGATACGCAGTATTTT	CASSLEGQAGDTQYF
few	-	TRBV4-3	TRBJ1-1	TGCGCCAGCAGCCGAAGCACCCGGGGGAACACTGAAGCTTTCTTT	CASSRSTRGNTEAFF
-	-	TRBV20-1	TRBJ1-5	TGCAGTGCTAGAGCGGGGACCGTCAATCAGCCCCAGCATTTT	CSARAGTVNQPQHF
-	-	TRBV28	TRBJ2-7	TGTGCCAGCAGTTTGTTGAGAGAGCAGTACTTC	CASSLLREQYF
-	-	TRBV28	TRBJ2-2	TGTGCCAGCAGTCAAGTTGGAACACGCGGTTTCGCCGGGGAGCTGTTTTTT	CASSQVGTRGFAGELFF
-	TRBD1	TRBV15	TRBJ2-5	TGTGCCACCAGCAAAGGGACAGATAGCGTCTCGGAGACCCAGTACTTC	CATSKGTDSVSETQYF
few	-	TRBV12-3/TRBV12-4	TRBJ1-3	TGTGCCAGCAGTTTCTATGGTCAGGGACCCTCTGGAAACACCATATATTTT	CASSFYGQGPSGNTIYF
few	TRBD1	TRBV28	TRBJ1-2	TGTGCCAGCAGTGAGGACAGGGCCTATGGCTACACCTTC	CASSEDRAYGYTF
few	-	TRBV12-3/TRBV12-4	TRBJ2-7	TGTGCCAGCAGTTTGTACCCAAGTATCTCCTACGAGCAGTACTTC	CASSLYPSISYEQYF
many	-	TRBV5-1	TRBJ2-1	TGCGCCAGCAGCTTGGCGGCCGCGCTCTACAATGAGCAGTTCTTC	CASSLAAALYNEQFF
-	-	TRBV7-8	TRBJ2-3	TGTGCCAGCAGCTTAGAGGGAACATCGGCAGATACGCAGTATTTT	CASSLEGTSADTQYF
many	-	TRBV12-3/TRBV12-4	TRBJ2-5	TGTGCCAGCAGTTCCCCTCCGGGGGAGACCCAGTACTTC	CASSSPPGETQYF
-	TRBD2	TRBV5-1	TRBJ2-2	TGCGCCAGCAGCTTGGTTCTAGCGGGGAGCACCGGGGAGCTGTTTTTT	CASSLVLAGSTGELFF
many	TRBD2	TRBV5-1	TRBJ2-1	TGCGCCAGCAGCCCTCGGGTCGCGGGAGCCAACAATGAGCAGTTCTTC	CASSPRVAGANNEQFF
few	TRBD2	TRBV20-1	TRBJ2-4	TGCAGTGCTAGATCGGGGGGAATAGCCAAAAACATTCAGTACTTC	CSARSGGIAKNIQYF
-	-	TRBV7-2	TRBJ2-6	TGTGCCAGCAGCTTATTGGTGAGCCTAGGGGCCAACGTCCTGACTTTC	CASSLLVSLGANVLTF
-	-	TRBV18	TRBJ2-2	TGTGCCAGCTCACCAGCGGGGCTGACCGGGGAGCTGTTTTTT	CASSPAGLTGELFF
few	TRBD2	TRBV7-8	TRBJ2-1	TGTGCCAGCAGCTTAGGGTTTTGGACTAGCGGGAGTGATGAGCAGTTCTTC	CASSLGFWTSGSDEQFF
-	-	TRBV6-2/TRBV6-3	TRBJ2-1	TGTGCCAGCAGTTATTATACAATTGAGCAGTTCTTC	CASSYYTIEQFF
-	-	TRBV28	TRBJ2-3	TGTGCCAGCAGTGAGCTCACAGATACGCAGTATTTT	CASSELTDTQYF
many	TRBD1	TRBV10-3	TRBJ1-6	TGTGCCATCAGCCCCGGGACAGCCTATAATTCACCCCTCCACTTT	CAISPGTAYNSPLHF